This T cell receptor beta chain was documented in a study of shared clonotypes between healthy human individuals. About the study: Serving as donors were two women and a few men, whose ages spanned 18 to 49. Per donor, three plates held CD4 naive cells, three held CD4 memory, two held CD8 naive and one held CD8 memory. Study-wide results and limits: Rarefaction showed that sequencing of sorted subsets was incomplete (despite large depth).

Using immunoSEQ multiplex PCR, the repertoire was profiled, and TCRdb retains in-frame clones only, with some absent. The profile shows roughly 2.2 million clones, approximately 93% of them singletons. After removal of 9 bases from V and 8 bases from J, the junction contained 17 bases not matched to a gene. The CDR3 is 15 amino acids. In germline, CDR1 is SGHNT, CDR2 YYREEE (reference sequence). On this clone itself: Its target is unknown.

This TCR was recovered from a man aged 18 to 29 in good health. Some clones in this sample may be carry-over from other donors' samples. Sample: naive CD4+ T cells from PBMCs. Sample subset: CD45RA+ positively selected. The V gene is TRBV5-4, the J gene TRBJ2-1, with 7 bases lining up with TRBD2. CDR3: CATTPRGGSWDEQFF. Here the CDR3 DNA reads TGTGCCACCACCCCTAGGGGCGGGAGTTGGGATGAGCAGTTCTTC.